This entry lists 26 T cell receptor beta chains sequenced from one sample in a study of blood T cell repertoires in COVID-19. Assay used: immunoSEQ multiplex PCR; TCRdb lists only in-frame clones, some missing. This sample has about 270,000 clones, with 75% to 95% found just once. Sequenced: peripheral blood. The receptors stem from a person under 35 with COVID-19, enrolled during active disease.

The CDR3 loop is CASRSFERGAQHF. The CDR3 DNA is TGTGCCAGCAGGAGTTTCGAGCGGGGGGCCCAGCATTTT. The chain joins TRBV28 to TRBJ1-5, with a possible D match to TRBD1 (5 bases). Germline CDR1 MDHEN, CDR2 SYDVKM. This CDR3 is built from 13 residues. Deletions cut 6 bases from V and 11 bases from J, with 17 bases between.

This sequence joins TRBV6-5 and TRBJ2-7; possible D gene TRBD2, 8 bases. This CDR3 contains 14 residues. Germline V gene lookup returns CDR1 MNHEY and CDR2 SVGAGI. V was pared by 5 bases and J by 9 bases, with 20 bases between. The chain's CDR3 is CASSRTGDGRGQYF. DNA for the CDR3: TGTGCCAGCAGTCGGACAGGTGACGGGAGGGGGCAGTACTTC.

The chain couples TRBV9 to TRBJ1-5; 8 bases align to TRBD1. The length of the CDR3 is 15 residues. Trimming took 3 bases from V and 6 from J; bases not matched to a gene: 8. Germline CDR1 and CDR2: SGDLS and YYNGEE. CDR3 sequence: CASSETGVAIQPQHF. The CDR3 DNA sequence: TGTGCCAGCAGCGAGACAGGGGTTGCTATTCAGCCCCAGCATTTT.

V usage is TRBV28 and J usage is TRBJ2-1, with 12 bases aligning to TRBD2. CDR1 and CDR2 from the germline V gene are MDHEN and SYDVKM. With V trimmed by 8 bases and J by 8 bases, 10 bases remained unmatched. CDR3 length: 15 residues. CDR3 protein: CASHNLAGGPDEQFF. CDR3 sequence (DNA): TGTGCCAGCCATAACCTAGCGGGAGGGCCGGATGAGCAGTTCTTC.

This clone appeared once. V is TRBV12-5 and J is TRBJ1-6; 8 bases are shared with TRBD1. V was pared by 4 bases and J by 7 bases, with 6 bases of the junction left unmatched. CDR3 length: 15 amino acids. CDR1 is LGHNT and CDR2 is FRNRAP in the germline V gene. The CDR3 nucleotides read TGTGCTAGTGGTTCCCCGACAGGGGAGAATTCACCCCTCCACTTT. It encodes CASGSPTGENSPLHF.

The chain is built from TRBV2 and TRBJ1-2; tentatively, D is TRBD1 (6 bases). Trimming left V 2 bases short and J 6 bases short, with 7 bases between. The V gene's germline CDR1 is SNHLY and CDR2 FYNNEI. The CDR3 spans 12 residues. The CDR3: CASSERTDGYTF. In DNA form, the CDR3 reads TGTGCCAGCAGTGAACGGACAGATGGCTACACCTTC.

The chain has TRBV5-1 and TRBJ2-5, with D unresolved. The V gene's germline CDR1 is SGHRS and CDR2 YFSETQ. V gave up 0 bases and J gave up 0 bases, with 18 bases separating them. This CDR3 has 18 amino acids. The CDR3 protein is CASSLASTASTNQETQYF. The CDR3 nucleotides are TGCGCCAGCAGCTTGGCCTCAACGGCATCCACTAACCAAGAGACCCAGTACTTC.

For the CDR3, the DNA is TGTGCCAGCAGCTTAACCCTCACCGGGGAGCTGTTTTTT. Its protein product is CASSLTLTGELFF. This chain uses TRBV7-3 with TRBJ2-2; no firm D call. This CDR3 is 13 amino acids long. The germline V and J ends were trimmed by 0 bases and 4 bases, with 3 bases remaining between them. Germline lookup yields CDR1 SGHTA and CDR2 FQGTGA.

V and J are TRBV2 and TRBJ1-4; D not resolved. CDR3 length: 12 amino acids. Germline V gene lookup returns CDR1 SNHLY and CDR2 FYNNEI. V was pared by 4 bases and J by 4 bases, with 4 bases between. The CDR3 bases are TGTGCCAGCAGTGTCTATAATGAAAAACTGTTTTTT. It codes for CASSVYNEKLFF. The full variable domain, completed using reference TRBV2 and TRBJ1-4, is EPEVTQTPSHQVTQMGQEVILRCVPISNHLYFYWYRQILGQKVEFLVSFYNNEISEKSEIFDDQFSVERPDGSNFTLKIRSTKLEDSAMYFCASSVYNEKLFFGSGTQLSVL.

The chain links TRBV19 to TRBJ2-7; D possibly corresponds to TRBD1 (5 bases). The germline gives CDR1 LNHDA, CDR2 SQIVND (reference sequence). The CDR3 consists of 12 residues. Trimming took 3 bases from V and 3 from J, leaving 6 bases between them. Here the CDR3 reads CASSMGHYEQYF. CDR3 in DNA: TGTGCCAGTAGTATGGGGCACTACGAGCAGTACTTC.

The chain links TRBV10-3 to TRBJ2-1, with 7 bases fitting TRBD2. The J segment lost 6 bases and the V segment lost 11 bases, leaving 4 bases of the junction unmatched. The CDR3 totals 11 residues. Germline V gene data show CDR1 as ENHRY and CDR2 as SYGVKD. CDR3 residues: CASWEGNEQFF. The CDR3 nucleotides are TGTGCCTCCTGGGAGGGCAATGAGCAGTTCTTC.

CDR3 sequence: CASSLVGTSGPGGEQYF. For the CDR3, the DNA is TGTGCCAGCAGCTTAGTTGGGACTAGCGGCCCCGGGGGCGAGCAGTACTTC. This chain uses TRBV7-2 with TRBJ2-7, with 11 bases fitting TRBD2. The CDR3 contains 17 residues. With 1 base clipped from V and 6 bases from J, the junction kept 11 bases outside the gene matches. Germline CDR1 reads SGHTA; CDR2 reads FQGNSA.

The J gene is TRBJ1-5, the V gene TRBV4-1; no firm D call. V was clipped by 0 bases and J by 6 bases, with 6 bases between them. CDR1 is MGHRA, CDR2 YSYEKL, per germline. CDR3 length: 13 residues. CDR3 sequence (DNA): TGCGCCAGCAGCCAAGACCGGTTTCAGCCCCAGCATTTT. Its translation: CASSQDRFQPQHF.

The rearrangement uses TRBV29-1 and TRBJ2-7; 11 bases are shared with TRBD2. The length of the CDR3 is 15 residues. CDR1 and CDR2 from the germline V gene are SQVTM and ANQGSEA. V lost 2 bases to trimming and J lost 2 bases; unmatched junction nucleotides: 5. In DNA form, the CDR3 reads TGCAGCGTTGAACTAGCGGGAGGCACCCCCTACGAGCAGTACTTC. As protein: CSVELAGGTPYEQYF.

V usage is TRBV4-2 and J usage is TRBJ2-7; 7 nucleotides line up with TRBD2. CDR3 length: 15 residues. V shed 1 base and J 3 bases; nucleotides not matched to a gene: 6. Looked up from germline, CDR1 is LGHNA and CDR2 is YNFKEQ. For the CDR3, the DNA is TGTGCCAGCAGCCAAGCGACAGCGGGAAGCTACGAGCAGTACTTC. Amino acid sequence: CASSQATAGSYEQYF.

The chain uses TRBV4-1 and TRBJ1-2, with 7 bases fitting TRBD1. Trimming removed 2 bases from V and 4 bases from J; junction bases left unmatched: 7. Germline V gene data show CDR1 as MGHRA and CDR2 as YSYEKL. This CDR3 is built from 15 residues. The CDR3 sequence is CASSQLPGQSYGYTF. DNA for the CDR3: TGCGCCAGCAGCCAATTACCGGGACAGTCCTATGGCTACACCTTC.

A single count supports this clone. The chain joins TRBV11-1 to TRBJ2-7; TRBD2 matches 9 bases. Germline V CDR1 and CDR2: SGHAT, FQDESV (reference sequence). This CDR3 is 15 amino acids long. After removal of 1 base from V and 4 bases from J, the junction contained 5 bases not matched to a gene. The CDR3 loop is CASSLDGAGGYEQYF. CDR3 sequence (DNA): TGTGCCAGCAGCTTAGACGGTGCGGGGGGGTACGAGCAGTACTTC.

The chain employs TRBV11-2 and TRBJ2-7, with 7 positions matching TRBD2. J gave up 6 bases and V 8 bases, and 16 bases lay outside the gene matches. The CDR3 length is 15 residues. Germline CDR1 is SGHAT and CDR2 is FQNNGV. The CDR3 loop reads CASGTGGARTGEQYF. CDR3 DNA: TGTGCCAGCGGCACGGGAGGCGCGAGAACGGGCGAGCAGTACTTC.

The chain combines TRBV6-5 with TRBJ2-3; the D gene is possibly TRBD1 (5 bases). Trimming pared 6 bases from V and 2 bases from J, leaving 6 bases between. CDR3 size: 12 residues. Germline assignment: CDR1 MNHEY and CDR2 SVGAGI. The CDR3 DNA reads TGTGCCAGCAGACAGGTCACAGATACGCAGTATTTT. This gives the protein CASRQVTDTQYF.

The CDR3 loop reads CASSSPGQADGYTF. The CDR3 DNA reads as TGTGCCAGCAGTTCCCCAGGACAGGCCGATGGCTACACCTTC. The chain employs TRBV28 and TRBJ1-2, with 7 positions matching TRBD1. The CDR3 totals 14 residues. After removal of 4 bases from V and 6 bases from J, the junction contained 8 bases not matched to a gene. Germline CDR1 reads MDHEN; CDR2 reads SYDVKM.

The V gene is TRBV5-1, the J gene TRBJ2-7; no clear D. CDR1 SGHRS and CDR2 YFSETQ come from the germline V gene. The length of the CDR3 is 13 residues. V gave up 0 bases and J gave up 6 bases, with 10 bases separating them. The CDR3 DNA sequence: TGCGCCAGCAGCTTGGGACAACCCGGCGAGCAGTACTTC. Amino acid sequence: CASSLGQPGEQYF.

The rearrangement joins TRBV27 to TRBJ2-7, with 8 nucleotides matching TRBD1. The germline CDR1 and CDR2 sequences are MNHEY and SMNVEV (reference sequence). Unmatched junction bases numbered 0, after V lost 2 bases and J lost 3 bases. This CDR3 spans 13 amino acids. CDR3 loop: CASSLDRGYEQYF. Here the CDR3 DNA reads TGTGCCAGCAGTTTAGACAGGGGCTACGAGCAGTACTTC.

This clone was seen just once. The chain uses TRBV12-3 or TRBV12-4 and TRBJ1-1; TRBD1 is a possible D gene (6 bases). Trimming took off 6 bases at V and 5 bases at J, with 10 bases between the two ends. CDR3 size: 12 residues. CDR3 sequence reads: CASSHTGTEAFF. In nucleotides, the CDR3 is TGTGCCAGCAGCCATACAGGGACTGAAGCTTTCTTT.

V usage is TRBV5-6 and J usage is TRBJ1-4; 10 bases are a match to TRBD1. This CDR3 comprises 14 residues. CDR1 SGHDT and CDR2 YYEEEE come from the germline V gene. Trimming took 3 bases from V and 5 from J; bases not matched to a gene: 1. CDR3 amino acids: CASSWTGGNEKLFF. In DNA form, the CDR3 reads TGTGCCAGCAGCTGGACAGGGGGAAATGAAAAACTGTTTTTT.

The rearrangement links TRBV7-9 to TRBJ2-3; no firm D call. This CDR3 spans 15 amino acids. The V and J ends lost 4 bases and 0 bases respectively, with 11 bases between them. Germline loops: CDR1 SEHNR, CDR2 FQNEAQ (reference sequence). The chain's CDR3 is CASSSTAYSTDTQYF. DNA of the CDR3: TGTGCCAGCAGCTCTACCGCGTATAGCACAGATACGCAGTATTTT.

This clone was seen only once. The V gene is TRBV6-5, the J gene TRBJ2-1; D remains ambiguous. Germline V gene lookup returns CDR1 MNHEY and CDR2 SVGAGI. There are 13 residues in the CDR3. Trimming removed 4 bases from V and 8 bases from J, with 12 bases in between. The CDR3 region is CASSSPFGYEQFF. The CDR3, as DNA: TGTGCCAGCAGTTCCCCCTTTGGCTATGAGCAGTTCTTC.